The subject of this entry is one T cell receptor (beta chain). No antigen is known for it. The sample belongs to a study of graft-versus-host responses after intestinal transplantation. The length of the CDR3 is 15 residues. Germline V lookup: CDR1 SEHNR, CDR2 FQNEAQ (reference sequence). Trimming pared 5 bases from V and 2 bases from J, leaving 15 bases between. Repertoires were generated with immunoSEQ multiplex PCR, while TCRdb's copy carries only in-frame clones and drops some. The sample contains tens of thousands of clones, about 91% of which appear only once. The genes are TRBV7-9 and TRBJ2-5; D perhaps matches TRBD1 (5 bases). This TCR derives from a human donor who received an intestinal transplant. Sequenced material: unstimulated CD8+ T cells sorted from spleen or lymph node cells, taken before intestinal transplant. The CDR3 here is CASSPRTKGQETQYF. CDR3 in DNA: TGTGCCAGCAGCCCGCGTACCAAGGGGCAAGAGACCCAGTACTTC.